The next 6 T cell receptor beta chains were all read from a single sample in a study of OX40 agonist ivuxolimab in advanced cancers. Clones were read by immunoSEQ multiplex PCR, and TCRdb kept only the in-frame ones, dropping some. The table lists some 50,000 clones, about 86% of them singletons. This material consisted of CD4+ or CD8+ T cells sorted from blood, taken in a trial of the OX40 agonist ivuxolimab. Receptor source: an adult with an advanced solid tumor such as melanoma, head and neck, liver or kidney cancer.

CDR3 sequence (DNA): TGTGCCAGCGTGCGGACTAGCGGTGACAATGAGCAGTTCTTC. Protein product: CASVRTSGDNEQFF. V usage is TRBV27 and J usage is TRBJ2-1; 10 nucleotides agree with TRBD2. CDR1 and CDR2 from the germline V gene are MNHEY and SMNVEV (reference sequence). J was trimmed by 5 bases and V by 8 bases; bases with no gene match: 6. CDR3 size: 14 residues.

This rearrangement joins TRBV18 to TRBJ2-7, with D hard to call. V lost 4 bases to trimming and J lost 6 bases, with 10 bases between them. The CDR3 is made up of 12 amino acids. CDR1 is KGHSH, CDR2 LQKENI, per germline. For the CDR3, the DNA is TGTGCCAGCTCACTAGCCTTGGGCGAGCAGTACTTC. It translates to CASSLALGEQYF.

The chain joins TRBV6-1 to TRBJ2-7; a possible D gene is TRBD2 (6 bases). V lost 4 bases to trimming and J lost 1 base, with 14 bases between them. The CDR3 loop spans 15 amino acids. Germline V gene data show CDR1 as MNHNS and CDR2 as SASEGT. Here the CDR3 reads CASSARGPLSYEQYF. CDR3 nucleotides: TGTGCCAGCAGTGCGCGGGGACCGCTATCCTACGAGCAGTACTTC.

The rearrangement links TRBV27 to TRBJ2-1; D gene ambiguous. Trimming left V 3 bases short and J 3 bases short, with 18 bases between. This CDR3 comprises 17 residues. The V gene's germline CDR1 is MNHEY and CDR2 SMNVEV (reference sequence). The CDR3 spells CASSFPVAVVLYNEQFF. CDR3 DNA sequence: TGTGCCAGCAGTTTCCCCGTGGCAGTCGTCCTCTACAATGAGCAGTTCTTC.

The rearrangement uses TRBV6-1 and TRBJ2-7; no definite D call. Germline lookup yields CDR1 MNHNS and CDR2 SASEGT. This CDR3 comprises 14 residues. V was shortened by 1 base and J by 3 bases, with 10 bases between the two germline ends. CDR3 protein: CASSEVISSYEQYF. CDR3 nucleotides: TGTGCCAGCAGTGAAGTGATTAGCAGCTACGAGCAGTACTTC.

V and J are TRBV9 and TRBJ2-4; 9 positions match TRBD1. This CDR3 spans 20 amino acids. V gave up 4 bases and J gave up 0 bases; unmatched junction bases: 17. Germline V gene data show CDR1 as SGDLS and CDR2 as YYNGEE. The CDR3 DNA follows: TGTGCCAGCAGCCCCGAGCCGGGACAGGGTACCCTTCTAGCCAAAAACATTCAGTACTTC. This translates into CASSPEPGQGTLLAKNIQYF.